What follows describes a single T cell receptor (beta chain). The antigen is not known. Per germline, CDR1 KGHDR and CDR2 SFDVKD. The V and J ends lost 2 bases and 5 bases, in that order; junction bases with no gene match: 6. This CDR3 has 15 residues. These data come from a study of response to subunit inactivated influenza vaccine. Notes on the study in general: Each seasonal influenza vaccination, the authors suggested, recruits few new T cells.

TCRdb itself ran the RT-PCR reads through MiXCR, one entry per CDR3 protein. The table includes about 800,000 distinct CDR3 sequences, around 21% detected once. This chain uses TRBV24-1 with TRBJ1-2; TRBD1 aligns across 8 bases. The clonotype originates from a man aged 50 to 59 who received an inactivated influenza vaccine. The starting material was PBMCs from blood, obtained 4 to 6 days after vaccination. The CDR3 region is CATSDSDRARYGYTF. For the CDR3, the DNA is TGTGCCACCAGTGATTCGGACAGGGCCAGGTATGGCTACACCTTC.